This T cell receptor (beta chain) came from a study of OX40 agonist ivuxolimab in advanced cancers. Study observations and caveats: Relatively little clonal expansion, among the lowest observed, appeared in partial responders at 0.1-3.0 mg/kg.

This clone is labeled as medium-sized. Its matching antigen is unknown. TCRdb's copy holds only in-frame clones and misses some; the assay was immunoSEQ multiplex PCR. Of some 19,000 clones listed, 70% to 90% are singletons. The V gene lost 3 bases and the J gene lost 5 bases, with 12 bases spanning the gap. The CDR3 spans 13 residues. The V gene's germline CDR1 is SGDLS and CDR2 YYNGEE. This material consisted of CD4+ or CD8+ T cells sorted from blood, taken in a trial of the OX40 agonist ivuxolimab. The chain couples TRBV9 to TRBJ2-7; D possibly uses TRBD1 or TRBD2 (5 bases each). The receptor was derived from an adult with an advanced solid tumor such as melanoma, head and neck, liver or kidney cancer. The CDR3 loop reads CASSGDAGNEQYF. The CDR3 DNA follows: TGTGCCAGCAGCGGGGACGCTGGTAACGAGCAGTACTTC.